This is a list of T cell receptor beta chains from one sample in a study of PD-L1 blockade in urothelial cancer. The repertoire was sequenced with immunoSEQ multiplex PCR; TCRdb's copy has only in-frame clones and lacks some. The sample lists 120,000 or so clones; about 83% were seen once. Sequenced here: PBMCs, sampled around atezolizumab (anti-PD-L1) treatment. These receptors were collected from a middle-aged man with urothelial cancer. Each CDR3 is given with its conserved first and last residue. D genes are given only for firm matches. Part of the rows lack a size; the others show once, few, many or a class for expanded clones.

TRBJ2-1	TRBD2	TRBV30	-	TGTGCCTGGAGTGGACTAGCTTCGGGTATCGGGCAGTTCTTC	CAWSGLASGIGQFF
TRBJ2-1	-	TRBV28	-	TGTGCCAGCAGAACAGGATCCTACAATGAGCAGTTCTTC	CASRTGSYNEQFF
TRBJ2-1	-	TRBV14	once	TGTGCCAGCAGCCCATCGACTAGCTACAATGAGCAGTTCTTC	CASSPSTSYNEQFF
TRBJ2-3	-	TRBV5-4	-	TGTGCCAGCAGCCCCGGGACTGTAAACACAGATACGCAGTATTTT	CASSPGTVNTDTQYF
TRBJ2-2	TRBD2	TRBV7-6	-	TGTGCCAGCAGCTTAGGGGCTAGCGGAGGCGGGGAGCTGTTTTTT	CASSLGASGGGELFF
TRBJ2-7	TRBD1	TRBV7-9	once	TGTGCCAGCAGCTTGCGTTCAGGACAGGGCCCCTACGAGCAGTACTTC	CASSLRSGQGPYEQYF
TRBJ1-2	-	TRBV28	-	TGTGCCATTTCCACCGGACAAACGGGCTACACCTTC	CAISTGQTGYTF
TRBJ1-1	-	TRBV7-9	once	TGTGCCAGCAGCTTTAGAGGGATGGACACTGAAGCTTTCTTT	CASSFRGMDTEAFF
TRBJ2-7	-	TRBV28	-	TGTGCCAGCAGCCTATACTCCTACGAGCAGTACTTC	CASSLYSYEQYF
TRBJ2-7	TRBD1	TRBV11-3	-	TGTGCCAGCAGCAAGGGACAGGTCTACGAGCAGTACTTC	CASSKGQVYEQYF
TRBJ1-5	-	TRBV6-5	-	TGTGCCAGCAGTTACACGACAGACAATCAGCCCCAGCATTTT	CASSYTTDNQPQHF
TRBJ2-3	TRBD2	TRBV2	-	TGTGCCAGCAAGCGGGAGAGCACAGATACGCAGTATTTT	CASKRESTDTQYF